The source of this T cell receptor (beta chain) is a study of T cell responses to AZD1222 COVID-19 vaccine. Whole-study results and caveats: CD4 TCRs covered the whole spike, strongest at regions 160-218 and 743-854. Among those given AZD1222, only five or six were seropositive at baseline. Most donors were white British, females outnumbered males, and clonal diversity was possibly underestimated.

TCRdb's copy holds only in-frame clones and misses some; the assay was immunoSEQ multiplex PCR. The sample holds about 100,000 clones; approximately 90% are singletons and the top ten take just over 8%. On this clone itself: Its specificity is not known.

Trimming removed 0 bases at V and 7 bases at J, with 15 bases between. Germline lookup yields CDR1 SGHDN and CDR2 FVKESK. The CDR3 is 16 amino acids. The rearrangement uses TRBV14 and TRBJ1-4, with TRBD1 as a possible D gene (5 bases). The sequencing here drew on peripheral blood, taken 28 days after the second AZD1222 dose. The receptor was isolated from an adult who received the AZD1222 COVID-19 vaccine. The DNA for the CDR3 is TGTGCCAGCAGCCAAGATATGGGGCCACGGGGTGAAAAACTGTTTTTT. Translation gives CASSQDMGPRGEKLFF. The full variable domain, in which reference TRBV14 and TRBJ1-4 provide the parts outside the CDR3, is EAGVTQFPSHSVIEKGQTVTLRCDPISGHDNLYWYRRVMGKEIKFLLHFVKESKQDESGMPNNRFLAERTGGTYSTLKVQPAELEDSGVYFCASSQDMGPRGEKLFFGSGTQLSVL.